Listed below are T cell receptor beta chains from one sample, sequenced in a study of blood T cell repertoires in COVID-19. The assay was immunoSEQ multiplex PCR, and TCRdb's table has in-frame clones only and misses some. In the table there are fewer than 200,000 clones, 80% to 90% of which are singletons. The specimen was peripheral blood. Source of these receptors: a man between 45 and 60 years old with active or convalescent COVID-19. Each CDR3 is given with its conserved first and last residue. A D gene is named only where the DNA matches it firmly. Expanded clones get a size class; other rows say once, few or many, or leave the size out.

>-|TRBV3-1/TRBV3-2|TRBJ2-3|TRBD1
CASRSQGARDTQYF
TGTGCCAGCAGGTCACAGGGGGCAAGAGATACGCAGTATTTT
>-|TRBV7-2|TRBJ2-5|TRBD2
CASSGPSGKKETQYF
TGTGCCAGCAGCGGACCTAGCGGGAAAAAAGAGACCCAGTACTTC
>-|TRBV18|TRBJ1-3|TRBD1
CASSPPGQEGNTIYF
TGTGCCAGCTCACCACCGGGACAGGAAGGAAACACCATATATTTT
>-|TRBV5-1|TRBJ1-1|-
CASSTTGPGTEAFF
TGCGCCAGCAGCACAACAGGGCCCGGTACTGAAGCTTTCTTT
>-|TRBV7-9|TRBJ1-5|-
CASSLEGVNQPQHF
TGTGCCAGCAGCTTAGAGGGGGTTAATCAGCCCCAGCATTTT
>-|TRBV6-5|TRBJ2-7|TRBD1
CASSYSGAGGAHEQYF
TGTGCCAGCAGTTATTCTGGGGCAGGGGGAGCGCACGAGCAGTACTTC
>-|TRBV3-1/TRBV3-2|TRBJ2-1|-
CASSQAGRFNEQFF
TGTGCCAGCAGCCAAGCGGGGAGGTTCAATGAGCAGTTCTTC
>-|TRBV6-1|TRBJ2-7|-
CASSETRQALEQYF
TGTGCCAGCAGTGAAACCCGACAGGCACTCGAGCAGTACTTC
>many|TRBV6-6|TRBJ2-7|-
CASSYLAGFSYEQYF
TGTGCCAGCAGTTACTTGGCAGGGTTCTCCTACGAGCAGTACTTC
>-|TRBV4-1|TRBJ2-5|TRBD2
CASRPGLVGGRETQYF
TGCGCCAGCAGACCTGGACTAGTCGGGGGAAGAGAGACCCAGTACTTC
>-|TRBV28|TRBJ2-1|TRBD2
CASSLVLAGGNEQFF
TGTGCCAGCAGTTTGGTCTTAGCGGGGGGGAATGAGCAGTTCTTC
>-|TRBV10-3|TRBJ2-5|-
CAISAVDTQETQYF
TGTGCCATCAGTGCTGTAGATACGCAAGAGACCCAGTACTTC
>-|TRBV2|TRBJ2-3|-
CASSGTGYPDTQYF
TGTGCCAGCAGTGGGACGGGGTATCCAGATACGCAGTATTTT
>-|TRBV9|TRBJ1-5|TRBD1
CASSLTGGNQPQHF
TGTGCCAGCAGCCTGACAGGGGGCAATCAGCCCCAGCATTTT
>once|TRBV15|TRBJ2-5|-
CATSRAEGADKRTQYF
TGTGCCACCAGCAGAGCGGAGGGGGCGGACAAGAGGACCCAGTACTTC
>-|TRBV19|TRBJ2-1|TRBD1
CASSIQGDEQFF
TGTGCCAGTAGTATACAGGGGGATGAGCAGTTCTTC
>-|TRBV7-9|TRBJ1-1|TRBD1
CASSWLQGTEAFF
TGTGCCAGCAGCTGGTTACAGGGGACTGAAGCTTTCTTT
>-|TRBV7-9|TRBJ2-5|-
CASSLSWGEQETQYF
TGTGCCAGCAGCTTATCCTGGGGCGAACAAGAGACCCAGTACTTC
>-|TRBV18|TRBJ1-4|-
CASSQRDTNEKLFF
TGTGCCAGCTCACAACGGGACACCAATGAAAAACTGTTTTTT
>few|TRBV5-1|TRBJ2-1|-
CASSTGTPHNEQFF
TGCGCCAGCAGCACCGGGACACCCCACAATGAGCAGTTCTTC
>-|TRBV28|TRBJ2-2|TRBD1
CASRPGTGGFTGELFF
TGTGCCAGCAGACCCGGGACAGGGGGCTTCACCGGGGAGCTGTTTTTT
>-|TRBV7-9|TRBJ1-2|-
CASEVSRYGYTF
TGTGCCTCAGAGGTGTCCCGCTATGGCTACACCTTC
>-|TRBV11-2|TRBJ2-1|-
CASSSQLGQGSYNEQFF
TGTGCCAGCAGCTCCCAACTCGGGCAGGGCTCCTACAATGAGCAGTTCTTC
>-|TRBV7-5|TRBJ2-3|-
CVRSLVWRFRLAVSTDTQYF
TGTGTCAGAAGCTTAGTTTGGCGTTTTAGACTAGCGGTGAGCACAGATACGCAGTATTTT
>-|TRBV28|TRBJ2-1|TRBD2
CASRLAGTYNEQFF
TGTGCCAGCCGACTAGCGGGGACCTACAATGAGCAGTTCTTC
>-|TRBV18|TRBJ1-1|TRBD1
CASSPTIRPRDRGTEAFF
TGTGCCAGCTCTCCAACGATTCGGCCCCGGGACAGGGGTACTGAAGCTTTCTTT
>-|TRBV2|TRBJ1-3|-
CASMVRATGNTIYF
TGTGCCAGCATGGTGAGGGCGACTGGAAACACCATATATTTT
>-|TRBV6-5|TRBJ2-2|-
CATLDSNTGELFF
TGTGCCACTTTGGACAGTAACACCGGGGAGCTGTTTTTT
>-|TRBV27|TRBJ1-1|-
CASSVYLTGKNTEAFF
TGTGCCAGCAGTGTATACTTGACAGGAAAGAACACTGAAGCTTTCTTT
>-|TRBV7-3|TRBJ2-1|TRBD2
CASSLTSGGNNEQFF
TGTGCCAGCAGCTTAACAAGCGGGGGGAACAATGAGCAGTTCTTC
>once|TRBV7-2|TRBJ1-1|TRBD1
CASSPRDRGAEAFF
TGTGCCAGCAGCCCGAGGGACAGGGGGGCTGAAGCTTTCTTT
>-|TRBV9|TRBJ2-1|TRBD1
CASSAGQGANNEQFF
TGTGCCAGCAGCGCAGGACAGGGGGCCAACAATGAGCAGTTCTTC
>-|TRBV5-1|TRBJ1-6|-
CASSGRGEAGAPLHF
TGCGCCAGCAGCGGTCGTGGAGAGGCAGGGGCACCCCTCCACTTT
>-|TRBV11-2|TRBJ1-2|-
CASSLRRANYGYTF
TGTGCCAGCAGCTTGAGACGGGCTAACTATGGCTACACCTTC
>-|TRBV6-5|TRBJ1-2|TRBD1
CASSKGTGDEYGYTF
TGTGCCAGCAGTAAGGGAACAGGGGATGAGTATGGCTACACCTTC
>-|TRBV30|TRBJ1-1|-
CATPLGGTEAFF
TGTGCTACGCCCCTTGGGGGGACTGAAGCTTTCTTT
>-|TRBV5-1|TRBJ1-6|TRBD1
CASSGDNRGVSPLHF
TGCGCCAGCAGCGGGGACAACAGGGGCGTCTCACCCCTCCACTTT
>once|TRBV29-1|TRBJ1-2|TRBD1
CSVQGAGYGYTF
TGCAGCGTCCAGGGGGCAGGCTATGGCTACACCTTC
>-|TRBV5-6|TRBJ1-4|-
CASSLAAGRNEKLFF
TGTGCCAGCAGCTTGGCGGCAGGGAGGAATGAAAAACTGTTTTTT
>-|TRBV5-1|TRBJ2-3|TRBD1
CASKGGRGPDTQYF
TGCGCCAGCAAGGGGGGCAGGGGGCCAGATACGCAGTATTTT
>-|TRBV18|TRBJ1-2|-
CASSDYQNGYTF
TGTGCCAGCTCCGATTATCAGAATGGCTACACCTTC
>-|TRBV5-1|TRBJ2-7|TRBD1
CASSSGQGSTYEQYF
TGCGCCAGCAGCTCCGGACAGGGTAGTACCTACGAGCAGTACTTC